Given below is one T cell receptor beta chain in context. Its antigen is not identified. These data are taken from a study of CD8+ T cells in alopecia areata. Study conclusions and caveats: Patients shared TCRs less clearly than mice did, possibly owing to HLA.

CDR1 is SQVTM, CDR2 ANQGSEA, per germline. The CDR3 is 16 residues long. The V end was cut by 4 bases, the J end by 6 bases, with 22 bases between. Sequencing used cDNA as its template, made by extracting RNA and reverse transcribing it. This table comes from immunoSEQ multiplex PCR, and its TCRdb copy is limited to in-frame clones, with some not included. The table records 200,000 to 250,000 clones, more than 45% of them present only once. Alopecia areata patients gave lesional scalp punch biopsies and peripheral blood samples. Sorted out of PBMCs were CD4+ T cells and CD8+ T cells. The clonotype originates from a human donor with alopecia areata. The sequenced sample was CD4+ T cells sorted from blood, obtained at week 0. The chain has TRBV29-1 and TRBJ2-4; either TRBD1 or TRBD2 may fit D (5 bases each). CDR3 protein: CSVATIARGTRNIQYF. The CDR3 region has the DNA TGCAGCGTTGCAACTATAGCGCGTGGGACCCGAAACATTCAGTACTTC.